The clone carrying this T cell receptor beta chain showed up just a few times. This sample was taken from a study of cytomegalovirus exposure and HLA in healthy donors. Between the trimmed V and J ends, which lost 0 bases and 2 bases, there was a span of 8 bases. CDR1 is SGHKS, CDR2 YYEKEE, per germline (reference sequence). The CDR3 totals 14 residues. Both 60 Vbeta primers and 13 Jbeta primers went into the PCR. Repertoires were generated with immunoSEQ multiplex PCR, while TCRdb's copy carries only in-frame clones and drops some. The data contain approximately 32,000 clones, 70% to 80% of them singletons.

This receptor was obtained from a woman aged 30 to 39 in good health and CMV-seropositive. This chain links TRBV5-5 with TRBJ1-1; D is uncertain. The sample comprised PBMCs. CDR3 sequence reads: CASSLGQKNTEAFF. Written as DNA, the CDR3 is TGTGCCAGCAGCTTGGGGCAGAAAAACACTGAAGCTTTCTTT.